This T cell receptor (beta chain) was identified during a study of blood T cell repertoires in COVID-19. At the level of the study: Collection of acute and convalescent COVID-19 samples took place in the United States, Italy and Spain. PBMCs, B-cell-depleted T cells, or T cells were the source of the cDNA or gDNA that made up the material.

The CDR3 runs to 15 residues. The germline V gene encodes CDR1 SGHTA and CDR2 FQGNSA. The germline V and J ends were trimmed by 1 base and 4 bases, with 13 bases remaining between them. Profiling relied on immunoSEQ multiplex PCR, and the TCRdb table lists in-frame clones only, not all of them. Among over 200,000 clones listed, approximately 88% were seen once. The sequenced sample was peripheral blood. The chain employs TRBV7-2 and TRBJ1-2; no reliable D call. This receptor was identified in a human donor in a cohort sampled during active COVID-19. The CDR3 is CASSLDSLETYGYTF. In DNA, the CDR3 is TGTGCCAGCAGCTTAGACAGCCTTGAGACCTATGGCTACACCTTC.